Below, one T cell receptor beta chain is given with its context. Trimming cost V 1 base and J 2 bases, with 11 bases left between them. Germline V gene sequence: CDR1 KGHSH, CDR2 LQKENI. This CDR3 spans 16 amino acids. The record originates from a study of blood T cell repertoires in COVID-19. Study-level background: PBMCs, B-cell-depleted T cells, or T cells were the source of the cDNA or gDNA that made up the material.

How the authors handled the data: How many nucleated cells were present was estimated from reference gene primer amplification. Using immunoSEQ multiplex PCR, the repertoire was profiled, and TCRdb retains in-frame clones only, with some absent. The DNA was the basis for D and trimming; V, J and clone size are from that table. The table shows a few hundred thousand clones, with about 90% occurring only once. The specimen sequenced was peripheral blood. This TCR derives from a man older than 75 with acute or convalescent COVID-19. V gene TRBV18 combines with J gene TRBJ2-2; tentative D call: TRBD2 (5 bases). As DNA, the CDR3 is TGTGCCAGCTCACCACAGACGGACTTAAACACCGGGGAGCTGTTTTTT. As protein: CASSPQTDLNTGELFF.